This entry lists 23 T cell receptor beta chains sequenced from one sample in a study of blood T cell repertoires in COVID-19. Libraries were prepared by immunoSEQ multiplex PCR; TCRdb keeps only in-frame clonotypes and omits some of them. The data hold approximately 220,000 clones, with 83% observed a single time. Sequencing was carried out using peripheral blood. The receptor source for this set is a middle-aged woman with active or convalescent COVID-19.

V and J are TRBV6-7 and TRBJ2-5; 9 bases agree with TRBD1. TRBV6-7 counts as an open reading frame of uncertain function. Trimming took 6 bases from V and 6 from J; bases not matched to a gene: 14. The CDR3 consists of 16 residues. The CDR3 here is CASSYTGTGCRKTQYF. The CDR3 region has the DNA TGTGCCAGCAGCTATACCGGGACAGGGTGTAGGAAGACCCAGTACTTC.

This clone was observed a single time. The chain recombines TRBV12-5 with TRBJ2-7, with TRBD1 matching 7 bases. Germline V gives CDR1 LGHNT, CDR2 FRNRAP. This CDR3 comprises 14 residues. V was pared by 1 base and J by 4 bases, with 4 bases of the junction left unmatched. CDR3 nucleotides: TGTGCTAGTGGTTTGGACAGGGGCGGGTACGAGCAGTACTTC. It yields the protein CASGLDRGGYEQYF.

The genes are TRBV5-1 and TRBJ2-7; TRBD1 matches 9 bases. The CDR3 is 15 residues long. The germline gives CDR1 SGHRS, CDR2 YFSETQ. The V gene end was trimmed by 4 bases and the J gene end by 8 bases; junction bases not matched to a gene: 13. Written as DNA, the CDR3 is TGCGCCAGCAGCCTTTGGGACAGGGCCCCGGCTAAGCAGTACTTC. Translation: CASSLWDRAPAKQYF.

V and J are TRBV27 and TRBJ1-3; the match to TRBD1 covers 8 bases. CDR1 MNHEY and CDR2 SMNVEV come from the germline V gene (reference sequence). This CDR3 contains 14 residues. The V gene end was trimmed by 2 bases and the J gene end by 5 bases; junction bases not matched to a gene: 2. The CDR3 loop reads CASSLTGGRNTIYF. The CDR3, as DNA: TGTGCCAGCAGTTTAACAGGGGGTCGAAACACCATATATTTT.

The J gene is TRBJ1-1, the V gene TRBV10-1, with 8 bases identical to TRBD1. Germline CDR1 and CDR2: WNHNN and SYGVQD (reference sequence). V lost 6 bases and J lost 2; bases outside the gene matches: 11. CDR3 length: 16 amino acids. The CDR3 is CASSASTGESNTEAFF. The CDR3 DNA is TGCGCCAGCAGCGCTTCGACAGGGGAGTCAAACACTGAAGCTTTCTTT.

The CDR3 loop reads CASSALETGTFNNSPLHF. For the CDR3, the DNA is TGTGCCAGCAGCGCCCTCGAGACAGGGACTTTTAATAATTCACCCCTCCACTTT. The gene calls are TRBV21-1 and TRBJ1-6; the table names TRBD1, a call not compared with the DNA. TRBV21-1 is a listed pseudogene. The CDR3 runs to 18 residues.

The DNA for the CDR3 is TGCGCCAGCAGCTTGGGAGTAGGGAGAAATCAGCCCCAGCATTTT. It is translated as CASSLGVGRNQPQHF. The V gene is TRBV5-1, the J gene TRBJ1-5; D gene ambiguous. Trimming left V 0 bases short and J 4 bases short, with 11 bases between. CDR1 and CDR2 from the germline V gene are SGHRS and YFSETQ. The CDR3 totals 15 residues.

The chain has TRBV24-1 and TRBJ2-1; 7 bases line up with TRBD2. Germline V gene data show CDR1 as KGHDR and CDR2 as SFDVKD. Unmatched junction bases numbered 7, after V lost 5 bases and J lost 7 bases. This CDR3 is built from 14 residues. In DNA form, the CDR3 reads TGTGCCACCAGTGGGCTAGCGGACCCAAATGAGCAGTTCTTC. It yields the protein CATSGLADPNEQFF.

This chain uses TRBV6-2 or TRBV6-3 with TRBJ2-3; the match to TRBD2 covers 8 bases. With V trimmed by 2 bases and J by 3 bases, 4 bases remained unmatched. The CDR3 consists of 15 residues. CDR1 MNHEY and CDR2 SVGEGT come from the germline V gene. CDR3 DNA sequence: TGTGCCAGCAGTTACCTCAGCGGGGGTACAGATACGCAGTATTTT. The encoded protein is CASSYLSGGTDTQYF.

CDR3 nucleotide sequence: TGTGCCAGCAGTGAAGCGGGACTTGAGGAGACCCAGTACTTC. Amino acids: CASSEAGLEETQYF. The J gene is TRBJ2-5, the V gene TRBV2; perhaps TRBD2 as D (6 bases). The CDR3 extends over 14 amino acids. Trimming removed 0 bases at V and 5 bases at J, with 10 bases between. CDR1 and CDR2 (germline): SNHLY, FYNNEI. Complete variable domain (other parts from reference TRBV2 and TRBJ2-5): EPEVTQTPSHQVTQMGQEVILRCVPISNHLYFYWYRQILGQKVEFLVSFYNNEISEKSEIFDDQFSVERPDGSNFTLKIRSTKLEDSAMYFCASSEAGLEETQYFGPGTRLLVL.

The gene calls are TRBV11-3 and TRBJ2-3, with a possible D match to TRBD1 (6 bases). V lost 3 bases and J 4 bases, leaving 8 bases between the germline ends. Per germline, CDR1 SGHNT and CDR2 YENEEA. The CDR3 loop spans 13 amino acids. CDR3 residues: CASSLGAADTQYF. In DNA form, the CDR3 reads TGTGCCAGCAGCTTGGGGGCCGCAGATACGCAGTATTTT.

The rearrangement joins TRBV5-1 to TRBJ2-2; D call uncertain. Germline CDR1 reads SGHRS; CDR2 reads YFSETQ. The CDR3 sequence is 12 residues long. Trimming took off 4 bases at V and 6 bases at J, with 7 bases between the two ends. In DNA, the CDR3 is TGCGCCAGCAGCCAGAAACCCGGGGAGCTGTTTTTT. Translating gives CASSQKPGELFF.

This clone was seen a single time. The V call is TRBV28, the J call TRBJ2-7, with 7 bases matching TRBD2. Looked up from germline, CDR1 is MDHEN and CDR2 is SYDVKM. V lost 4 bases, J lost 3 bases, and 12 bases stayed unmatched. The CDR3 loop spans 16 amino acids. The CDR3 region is CASSSVASGLVYEQYF. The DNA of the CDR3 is TGTGCCAGCAGTTCCGTCGCTAGCGGTCTGGTCTACGAGCAGTACTTC.

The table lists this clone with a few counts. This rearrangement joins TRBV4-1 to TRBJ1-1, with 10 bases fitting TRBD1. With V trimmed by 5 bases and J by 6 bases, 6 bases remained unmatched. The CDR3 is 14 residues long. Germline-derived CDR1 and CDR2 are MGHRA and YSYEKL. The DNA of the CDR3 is TGCGCCAGCAGCTTCCCCGGGACAGGGGCTGAAGCTTTCTTT. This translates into CASSFPGTGAEAFF.

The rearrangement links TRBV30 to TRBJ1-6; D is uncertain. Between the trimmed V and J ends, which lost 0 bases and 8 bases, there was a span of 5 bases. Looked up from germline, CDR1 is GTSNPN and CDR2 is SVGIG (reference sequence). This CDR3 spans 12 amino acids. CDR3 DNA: TGTGCCTGGAGTGTACTTGATTCACCCCTCCACTTT. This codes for CAWSVLDSPLHF.

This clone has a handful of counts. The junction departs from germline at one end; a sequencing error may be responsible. The CDR3: CASSLDGSSGGELFF. The CDR3 DNA is TGTGCTAGCAGCTTAGACGGGAGTTCCGGCGGGGAGCTGTTTTTT. The chain couples TRBV7-7 to TRBJ2-2; TRBD2 might be the D (6 bases). CDR1 SSHAT and CDR2 FNYEAQ come from the germline V gene (reference sequence). The CDR3 is 15 amino acids.

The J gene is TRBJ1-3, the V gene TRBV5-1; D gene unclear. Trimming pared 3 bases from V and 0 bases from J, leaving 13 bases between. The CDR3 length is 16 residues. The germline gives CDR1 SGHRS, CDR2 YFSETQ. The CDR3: CASSYSTDPSGNTIYF. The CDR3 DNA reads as TGCGCCAGCAGCTATTCTACAGACCCCTCTGGAAACACCATATATTTT.

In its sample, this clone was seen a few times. The CDR3 region has the DNA TGTGCCAGCAGGGTAGTGGGGCTCGGTTCACCCCTCCACTTT. Its translation: CASRVVGLGSPLHF. The chain has TRBV5-8 and TRBJ1-6; weak D call: TRBD1 (5 bases). The CDR3 covers 14 residues. The germline V and J ends were trimmed by 5 bases and 9 bases, with 15 bases remaining between them. In germline, CDR1 is SGHTS, CDR2 YDEGEE.

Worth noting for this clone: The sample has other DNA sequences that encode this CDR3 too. In nucleotides, the CDR3 is TGTGCCAGCAGCCCCAGGGCGGGAGGCTACGAGCAGTACTTC. It codes for CASSPRAGGYEQYF. The V call is TRBV11-3, the J call TRBJ2-7, with TRBD2 identical over 8 bases. This CDR3 has 14 residues. Germline-derived CDR1 and CDR2 are SGHNT and YENEEA. The V segment lost 5 bases and the J segment 3 bases; nucleotides outside the gene matches: 6. Filled out from reference TRBV11-3 and TRBJ2-7, the complete variable domain reads EAGVVQSPRYKIIEKKQPVAFWCNPISGHNTLYWYLQNLGQGPELLIRYENEEAVDDSQLPKDRFSAERLKGVDSTLKIQPAELGDSAVYLCASSPRAGGYEQYFGPGTRLTVT.

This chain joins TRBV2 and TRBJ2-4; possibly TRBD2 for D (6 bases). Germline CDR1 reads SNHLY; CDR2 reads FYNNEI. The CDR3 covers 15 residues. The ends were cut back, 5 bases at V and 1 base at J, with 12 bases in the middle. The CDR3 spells CASSPGGGAKNIQYF. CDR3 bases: TGTGCCAGCAGTCCCGGTGGGGGGGCCAAAAACATTCAGTACTTC.

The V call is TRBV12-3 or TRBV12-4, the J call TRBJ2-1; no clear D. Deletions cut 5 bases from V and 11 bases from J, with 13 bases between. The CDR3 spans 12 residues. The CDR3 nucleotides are TGTGCCAGCAGTCTCCCCGGTTCGAAGCAGTTCTTC. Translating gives CASSLPGSKQFF.

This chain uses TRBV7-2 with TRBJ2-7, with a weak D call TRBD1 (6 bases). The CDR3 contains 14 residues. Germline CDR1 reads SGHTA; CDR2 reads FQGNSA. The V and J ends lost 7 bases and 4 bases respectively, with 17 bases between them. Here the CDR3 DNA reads TGTGCCAGCAACGTCGCAGACAGGCAGTACGAGCAGTACTTC. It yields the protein CASNVADRQYEQYF.

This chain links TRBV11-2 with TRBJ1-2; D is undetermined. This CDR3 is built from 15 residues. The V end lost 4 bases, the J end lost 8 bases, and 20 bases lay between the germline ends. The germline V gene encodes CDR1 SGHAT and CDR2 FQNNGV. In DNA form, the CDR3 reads TGTGCCAGCAGCTCCGGACGGCCGGTGAGAGGGGGCTACACCTTC. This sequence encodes CASSSGRPVRGGYTF.